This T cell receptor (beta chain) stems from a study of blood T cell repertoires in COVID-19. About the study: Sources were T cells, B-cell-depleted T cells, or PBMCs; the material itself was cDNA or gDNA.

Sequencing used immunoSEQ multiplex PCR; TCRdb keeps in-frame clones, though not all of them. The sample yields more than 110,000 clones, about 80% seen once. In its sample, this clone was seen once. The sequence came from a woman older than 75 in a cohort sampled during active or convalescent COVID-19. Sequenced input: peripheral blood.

CDR3 nucleotide sequence: TGTGCCAGCAGCCTAGGGACAGTACCTTCACCCCTCCACTTT. Translating gives CASSLGTVPSPLHF. The J gene is TRBJ1-6, the V gene TRBV2, with TRBD1 matching 7 bases. With V trimmed by 6 bases and J by 9 bases, 8 bases remained unmatched. This CDR3 contains 14 residues. CDR1 is SNHLY, CDR2 FYNNEI, per germline.